This T cell receptor (beta chain) was documented in a study of OX40 agonist ivuxolimab in advanced cancers. Study information: Enrollees could have had prior anti-PD-1, anti-PD-L1 or anti-CTLA-4 therapy, which approximately 40% had received.

Peripheral blood came from all dose cohorts at three timepoints. This CDR3 has 17 residues. Produced via immunoSEQ multiplex PCR; TCRdb's table is partial and in-frame only. The sample holds approximately 82,000 clones, approximately 86% seen once. The chain couples TRBV12-2 to TRBJ2-1; TRBD1, as called in the table, went unchecked against the DNA. TRBV12-2 is labeled a pseudogene. Sequences were derived from CD4+ or CD8+ T cells sorted from blood, sampled in a trial of the OX40 agonist ivuxolimab. The TCR was taken from an adult with an advanced solid tumor such as melanoma, head and neck, liver or kidney cancer. CDR3 region: CASRFSGTMDLGNEQFF. In nucleotides, the CDR3 is TGTGCAAGTCGCTTCTCCGGGACAATGGACCTGGGCAATGAGCAGTTCTTC.